This TCR beta chain was profiled in a study of cytomegalovirus exposure and HLA in healthy donors (dated by TCRdb to the late 2010s). Looking at the study overall: According to an earlier analysis of 450 to 650 of the donors, about 179 million T cells yielded 117 million unique TCR beta sequences and about 300 Gb of sequence data. To decide whether each TCR beta V gene segment behaved as functional or pseudogenic, an earlier analysis of some 580 of the donors relied on high-throughput TCR beta sequencing. Besides the first cohort of 550 to 750 subjects, a separate validation cohort made up of around 120 different subjects was used. Typing coverage varied by locus: roughly 629-640 donors for A, B, C, DRB1 and DQB1; some 520 for DQA1; about 570 for DPA1; approximately 470 for DPB1. All discovery cohort repertoires had been generated using a single sequencing platform. To study patterns of TCR occurrence, a later analysis re-analyzed previously published TCR beta repertoires from around 660 donors and added high-resolution HLA genotyping. In the later analysis, no new phenotypic data were used to find candidate immune exposures; instead, reliance was placed on TCR beta sequences and their occurrence across donors. The study profiled the T cell repertoires of approximately 700 subjects by immunosequencing and related them to cytomegalovirus serostatus. Roughly 5 DR-DQ haplotypes were handled as single units for association and clustering, since linkage in the cohort was strong. The study aimed to test whether cataloging public T cell receptors could reveal signatures of past pathogen exposure. To predict cytomegalovirus infection status, the study brought together high-throughput TCR immunosequencing, statistical association of individual TCRs with disease status, and machine learning. A later genetic analysis used genome-wide SNP genotypes for about three fifths of the roughly 700 donors, treating that subset as a discovery cohort. About 280 gigabases of sequencing data and 70 million to 95 million unique TCR sequences made up an early release that covered several hundred HLA-typed donors. Among almost 400 genotyped donors of the cohort, an average of 235,054 unique TCR beta nucleotide sequences were sequenced per donor, about a sixth of them non-productive. Of the approximately 400 genotyped donors, approximately 83% fell in the genetic ancestry cluster associated with self-reported Caucasian donors. Alongside the repertoire data, information on donor age, sex, ethnicity and CMV serostatus was compiled. HLA typing included class I and class II loci at four-digit resolution.

On this clone: This receptor's antigen is unknown. No base quality information exists; no much larger clone differs at one position.

The CDR3 runs 13 amino acids, cysteine and phenylalanine included. Only the CDR3 part of the read is kept: 39 bases, read in frame from the first base. V and J are truncated by 2 bases and 1 base respectively, leaving an intervening sequence of 5 bases. From the germline V gene (reference sequence), CDR1 is MNHEY and CDR2 is SMNVEV. Libraries were built with the immunoSEQ multiplex PCR assay. For the multiplex PCR, a mixture combining 60 forward primers for TCR Vbeta segments and 13 reverse primers for TCR Jbeta segments was used. The CDR3 region of rearranged TCR beta genes was amplified from genomic DNA by a multiplex PCR assay. The Illumina HiSeq System was used to sequence the amplified TCR beta libraries as 87-base-pair reads. The paper's data handling went like this. A later analysis tallied around 87 million unique TCR beta chains across the 666 repertoires, and some 12 million of those chains were shared by two or more donors. To remove PCR and sequencing errors, raw reads were error-corrected and collapsed into unique sequences using a nearest-neighbor algorithm that merged closely related sequences. Alignment of CDR3 sequences to IMGT reference sequences was used to assign V, D and J gene segments. Each retained sequence needed at least a six-nucleotide match to both a V gene segment and a J gene segment. Rearrangements were classified as productive when the CDR3 lacked stop codons and remained in frame with V and J, and all other rearrangements were classified as non-productive. CDR3 was defined according to IMGT convention as the region running from the second conserved V-encoded cysteine to the conserved J-encoded phenylalanine. The earlier analysis of about 570 of the donors excluded any sequence lacking an unambiguous match to a single V gene segment. In an earlier analysis of 587 of the donors, V segments were called functional above 56.7% productive rearrangements and were called segregating when the between-donor standard deviation exceeded 5%. To diagnose cytomegalovirus status from the catalog of TCR beta chain sequences, a statistical classification framework was built. A later analysis assigned V and J genes by comparing TCR nucleotide sequences with IMGT/GENE-DB human TR gene sequences. The TCRdist pipeline was used in a later analysis to assign CDR3 sequences and most-parsimonious VDJ recombination scenarios. In a later analysis, each TCR beta chain was defined by its CDR3 amino acid sequence together with its V-gene family, and reads lacking a unique V-gene family were excluded. As a way to deal with suspected cross-contamination and a sequencing artifact, a later analysis dropped 450 to 600 nucleotide sequences that were highly shared and had low generation probability. For each public chain, a later analysis derived a clonal expansion index from normalized ranks of inferred template counts within each repertoire. In a later analysis, generation probabilities were computed with a VDJ recombination model fitted to out-of-frame rearrangements, and the resulting probabilities were checked against IGoR. In a later analysis, TCR-TCR, TCR-HLA and TCR-CMV co-occurrence was scored with hypergeometric tests, and a repertoire-size bias correction was applied to TCR pairs. False discovery rates were estimated in a later analysis by permuting HLA or CMV assignments 20 times. In a later analysis, co-occurring TCRs were grouped using DBSCAN, and TCRdist sequence similarity was added for clustering within HLA-allele-positive subsets. Repertoires with fewer than 30,000 or more than 120,000 public chains were left out of co-occurrence clustering, as were four to six repertoires with anomalous nucleotide sharing. Sourced from immuneACCESS, this table was stored by TCRdb with only in-frame sequences that have V and J called. A share of the clones is absent; for the studies checked, an unresolved V gene accounts for under half, and the remainder has no known explanation. D and trimming were read from the DNA, whereas the V and J calls and clone size are those reported in that table. A total of 100,000 to 150,000 clones appear in this sample, approximately 80% of them only once. The top ten constitute about 1.2% of the sample.

The cohort consisted of 600 or so healthy bone marrow donors. At the time of sampling, all cohort members were nominally healthy, though unrecorded immune exposures were likely present. The donor tested CMV seronegative, placing the donor among the 350 to 400 seronegative members of the cohort. A peripheral blood sample was collected from each donor, and TCR beta sequencing was performed on peripheral blood mononuclear cells. The Qiagen DNeasy Blood Extraction Kit was used to extract genomic DNA from the blood cell samples. Findings and caveats that apply to the study as a whole: A later analysis found that most CMV-associated TCR beta chains appeared HLA-restricted, with HLA associations seemingly driven largely by CMV exposure. A cluster of highly shared sequence variants was judged likely to be a technical artifact of the sequencing pipeline. Specific HLA alleles were associated with some 15,000 TCR beta sequences at a false discovery rate of 0.05 in a later analysis. A further reported finding was that TCR beta sequences accurately predicted the HLA-A and HLA-B alleles for most subjects in the first cohort. Correlated functional status among segregating V segments might reflect linkage disequilibrium, but an unknown experimental factor could not be ruled out. In a later analysis, several top co-occurrence clusters were reported to appear linked to parvovirus B19, influenza, CMV and Epstein-Barr virus. A few of the identified cytomegalovirus-associated TCR beta chains were confirmed in vitro to be specific for cytomegalovirus antigens. The cohort was sequenced for TCR beta chains only, and without alpha or paired-chain data the features that could be detected were limited. According to a later analysis, TCR association rates differed among HLA loci, with DRB1 alleles showing the most associated TCRs and HLA-C alleles showing the fewest. Because HLA typing was unavailable for some donors at each locus, only the typed subset was used in association tests. Some IMGT-functional V segments, including TRBV6-2 and TRBV6-3, could not be distinguished by the 87-base-pair reads and were therefore excluded. While some public TCRs were present in many individuals, most TCR sequences turned up only very rarely across donors. In a later genetic analysis, a missense DCLRE1C variant was associated with V-gene and J-gene trimming of TCR beta chains, and the association was replicated in an independent cohort. The classifier was reported to diagnose cytomegalovirus status with high specificity and sensitivity in both the original and validation cohorts. A total of 150 to 200 TCR beta chains were listed by the study as associated with cytomegalovirus. A later genetic analysis reported fewer N-insertions in productive TCRs among donors in an Asian-associated ancestry cluster than the approximately 700-donor mean. Presence/absence analyses assumed roughly uniform sequencing depth across donors, an assumption that may not hold. Broadly in line with IMGT annotations, most TCR beta V segments showed up in productive rearrangements about 87% or about 30% of the time in an earlier analysis of around 600 of the donors. According to the authors, the approach could potentially be generalized to other disease states and immunological phenotypes. When HLA alleles, especially DR and DQ, strongly co-occurred, attributing TCR associations to individual alleles was difficult. Because counts were too low, approximately 15 rarely observed V segments, including chromosome 9 orphons, were excluded from the earlier analysis of under 650 of the donors. Immune exposure information for the cohort was limited to CMV serostatus. In a later analysis, HLA-associated TCR beta chains showed more clonal expansion and lower generation probabilities than non-associated chains that were equally common.

The V gene is TRBV27 and the J gene is TRBJ1-2; confidence is insufficient to name the D gene. The sample consisted of PBMCs. The origin of this receptor is a girl aged 2-15 years in good health and CMV-seronegative. The CDR3 in this case is CASSLNSNYGYTF. The sequenced DNA: TGTGCCAGCAGTTTAAACAGTAACTATGGCTACACCTTC.